These 13 T cell receptor beta chains share one sample of origin, sequenced in a study of blood T cell repertoires in COVID-19. Here immunoSEQ multiplex PCR was the method, and the copy in TCRdb shows in-frame clones only, minus some. The sample consists of 130,000 to 150,000 clones, approximately 80% of them appearing once. The specimen was peripheral blood. The receptor set was obtained from a woman in her 50s in a cohort sampled during active or convalescent COVID-19.

The V and J genes are TRBV6-5 and TRBJ1-6; 8 positions match TRBD1. CDR1 is MNHEY and CDR2 is SVGAGI in the germline V gene. This CDR3 region has 14 residues. V was pared by 6 bases and J by 10 bases, with 8 bases of the junction left unmatched. CDR3 nucleotides: TGTGCCAGCAGCCGCGGACAGGGCGGGTCACCCCTCCACTTT. The encoded protein is CASSRGQGGSPLHF.

The chain has TRBV2 and TRBJ1-1; D might be TRBD1 (6 bases). Germline V lookup: CDR1 SNHLY, CDR2 FYNNEI. The length of the CDR3 is 13 residues. V was shortened by 7 bases and J by 5 bases, with 14 bases between the two germline ends. CDR3 sequence reads: CASTPDRNTEAFF. The CDR3, as DNA: TGTGCCAGCACCCCTGACAGGAATACTGAAGCTTTCTTT.

The chain couples TRBV6-5 to TRBJ1-6; a possible D gene is TRBD1 (6 bases). Trimming took off 5 bases at V and 0 bases at J, with 8 bases between the two ends. The CDR3 is 15 amino acids. Looked up from germline, CDR1 is MNHEY and CDR2 is SVGAGI. The CDR3 DNA sequence: TGTGCCAGCAGTCAGGGGTTCTCCTATAATTCACCCCTCCACTTT. This translates into CASSQGFSYNSPLHF.

This clone is a singleton in its sample. V usage is TRBV19 and J usage is TRBJ1-2; D possibly corresponds to TRBD1 (5 bases). Germline CDR1 and CDR2: LNHDA and SQIVND (reference sequence). This CDR3 has 10 residues. The V and J ends lost 10 bases and 3 bases respectively, with 6 bases between them. CDR3 sequence (DNA): TGTGCCACGGGGGACTATGGCTACACCTTC. Its translation: CATGDYGYTF.

V usage is TRBV7-9 and J usage is TRBJ2-1; D is perhaps TRBD1 (6 bases). Trimming shortened V by 5 bases and J by 6 bases, and 17 bases separated the two germline ends. The CDR3 is 15 amino acids. CDR1 SEHNR and CDR2 FQNEAQ come from the germline V gene (reference sequence). CDR3 in DNA: TGTGCCAGCAGCCCGGCAGGGACACGGGGCAATGAGCAGTTCTTC. This translates into CASSPAGTRGNEQFF. The whole variable domain, remainder taken from reference TRBV7-9 and TRBJ2-1, is DTGVSQNPRHKITKRGQNVTFRCDPISEHNRLYWYRQTLGQGPEFLTYFQNEAQLEKSRLLSDRFSAERPKGSFSTLEIQRTEQGDSAMYLCASSPAGTRGNEQFFGPGTRLTVL.

This clone was counted only a few times. This chain joins TRBV4-3 and TRBJ1-1; perhaps TRBD1 as D (6 bases). Germline values: CDR1 LGHNA, CDR2 YSLEER. The V end lost 3 bases, the J end lost 10 bases, and 24 bases lay between the germline ends. The CDR3 length is 16 residues. This CDR3 reads CASSHLRGAGGAGAFF. Written as DNA, the CDR3 is TGCGCCAGCAGCCACCTCAGGGGCGCGGGGGGAGCTGGAGCTTTCTTT.

The chain uses TRBV14 and TRBJ2-5, with TRBD2 matching 8 bases. CDR1 is SGHDN and CDR2 is FVKESK in the germline V gene. The trim removed 3 bases at V and 5 bases at J, leaving 5 bases unmatched. The CDR3 loop spans 14 amino acids. The CDR3 region is CASSHSGVWETQYF. CDR3 nucleotides: TGTGCCAGCAGCCATAGCGGGGTTTGGGAGACCCAGTACTTC.

CDR3 coding DNA: TGTGCCAGCAGTTTATGGGCAGATGAAGCTTTCTTT. Residues: CASSLWADEAFF. V gene TRBV28 combines with J gene TRBJ1-1; D gene unclear. The CDR3 covers 12 residues. V was clipped by 0 bases and J by 7 bases, with 6 bases between them. Germline V gene lookup returns CDR1 MDHEN and CDR2 SYDVKM. Based on the CDR3 plus reference TRBV28 and TRBJ1-1, the full variable domain is DVKVTQSSRYLVKRTGEKVFLECVQDMDHENMFWYRQDPGLGLRLIYFSYDVKMKEKGDIPEGYSVSREKKERFSLILESASTNQTSMYLCASSLWADEAFFGQGTRLTVV.

V gene TRBV5-1 combines with J gene TRBJ1-1; D is ambiguous. Germline loops: CDR1 SGHRS, CDR2 YFSETQ. Trimming pared 7 bases from V and 0 bases from J, leaving 13 bases between. This CDR3 is 14 amino acids long. The CDR3 coding sequence is TGCGCCAGCGCAAGAGACACTCTGAACACTGAAGCTTTCTTT. This encodes CASARDTLNTEAFF.

This chain connects TRBV5-4 to TRBJ1-6; no firm D call. V was shortened by 3 bases and J by 3 bases, with 10 bases between the two germline ends. CDR3 length equals 15 residues. Germline-derived CDR1 and CDR2 are SGHNT and YYREEE (reference sequence). CDR3 DNA: TGTGCCAGCAGCTCGGCCGGGGTCTATAATTCACCCCTCCACTTT. It specifies CASSSAGVYNSPLHF.

The chain employs TRBV6-6 and TRBJ2-7; 7 nucleotides line up with TRBD1. V trimming: 8 bases; J trimming: 2 bases; junction bases outside the gene matches: 9. Germline V gene sequence: CDR1 MNHNY, CDR2 SVGAGI (reference sequence). The CDR3 sequence is 14 residues long. The CDR3 spells CASGTTGAPYEQYF. The CDR3 DNA reads as TGTGCCAGCGGAACCACAGGGGCCCCCTACGAGCAGTACTTC.

V usage is TRBV29-1 and J usage is TRBJ1-2; D is unresolved. The CDR3 loop spans 13 amino acids. The V gene's germline CDR1 is SQVTM and CDR2 ANQGSEA. The ends were cut back, 2 bases at V and 7 bases at J, with 14 bases in the middle. The CDR3 region is CSVETTGASGYTF. CDR3 nucleotides: TGCAGCGTTGAAACGACGGGTGCTAGTGGCTACACCTTC.

The chain has TRBV7-2 and TRBJ1-2; 7 positions match TRBD1. The CDR3 consists of 13 residues. V was pared by 5 bases and J by 5 bases, with 5 bases of the junction left unmatched. The germline V gene has CDR1 SGHTA and CDR2 FQGNSA. DNA for the CDR3: TGTGCCAGCAGCCATGACAGGGTATATGGCTACACCTTC. Translated, it gives CASSHDRVYGYTF.